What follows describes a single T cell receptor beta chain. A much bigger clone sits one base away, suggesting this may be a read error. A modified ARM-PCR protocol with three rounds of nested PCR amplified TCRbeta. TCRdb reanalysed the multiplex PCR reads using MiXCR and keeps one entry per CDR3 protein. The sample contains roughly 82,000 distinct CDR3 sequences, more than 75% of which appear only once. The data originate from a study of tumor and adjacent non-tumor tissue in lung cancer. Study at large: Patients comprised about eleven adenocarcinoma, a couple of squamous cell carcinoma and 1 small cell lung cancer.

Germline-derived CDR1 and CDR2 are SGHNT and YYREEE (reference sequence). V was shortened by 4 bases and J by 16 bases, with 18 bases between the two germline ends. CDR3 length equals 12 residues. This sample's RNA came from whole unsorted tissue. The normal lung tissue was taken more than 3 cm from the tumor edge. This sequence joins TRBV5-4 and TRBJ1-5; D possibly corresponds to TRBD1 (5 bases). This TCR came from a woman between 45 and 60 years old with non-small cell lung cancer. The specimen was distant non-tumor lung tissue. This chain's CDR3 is CASSVPRQRLHF. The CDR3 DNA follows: TGTGCCAGCAGCGTGCCGAGACAGAGGCTTCATTTT.